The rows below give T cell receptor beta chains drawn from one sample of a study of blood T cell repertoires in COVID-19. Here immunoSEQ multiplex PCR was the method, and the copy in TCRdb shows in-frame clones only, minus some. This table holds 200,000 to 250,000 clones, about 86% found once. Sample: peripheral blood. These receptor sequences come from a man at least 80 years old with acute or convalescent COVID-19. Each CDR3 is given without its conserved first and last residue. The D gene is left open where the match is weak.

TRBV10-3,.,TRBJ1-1,AISERGGNTEAF
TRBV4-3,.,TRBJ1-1,ASSQAPGDSDEAF
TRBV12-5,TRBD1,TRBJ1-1,ASGMTGANTEAF
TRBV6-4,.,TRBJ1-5,ASSEQGGGQPQH
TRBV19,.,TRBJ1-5,ASTLGGSQPQH
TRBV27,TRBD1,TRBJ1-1,ASSPRDRRLGEAF
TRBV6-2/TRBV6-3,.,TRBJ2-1,ASSSPADGDEQF
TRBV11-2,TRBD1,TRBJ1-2,ASTPGDRIGYGYT
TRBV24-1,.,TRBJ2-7,ATSDTLTPTYEQY
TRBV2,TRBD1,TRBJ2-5,ASIRTGGSLETQY
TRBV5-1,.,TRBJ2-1,ASSLGYPLNEQF
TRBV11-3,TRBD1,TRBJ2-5,ASSPGQGRETQY
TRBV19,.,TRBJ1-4,ASSWTRGISNEKLF
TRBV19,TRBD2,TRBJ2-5,ASSPLADQETQY
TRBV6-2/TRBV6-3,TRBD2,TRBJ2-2,ASSYSLRGGTGELF
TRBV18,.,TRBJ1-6,ASSRDSYNSPLH
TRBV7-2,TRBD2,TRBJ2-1,ASSLNPGTSGAYNEQF
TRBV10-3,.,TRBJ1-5,AISPTGVNQPQH
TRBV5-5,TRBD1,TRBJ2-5,ASSLEGQGETQY
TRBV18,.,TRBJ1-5,ASSPRGVEPQH
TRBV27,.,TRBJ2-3,ASSLEENWGVQTDTQY
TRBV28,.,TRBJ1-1,ASTGNAAF
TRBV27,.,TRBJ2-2,ASSPSGGTGELF
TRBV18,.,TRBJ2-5,ASSPQAVKETQY
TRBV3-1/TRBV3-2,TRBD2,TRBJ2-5,ASSPLGLAGGPREETQY
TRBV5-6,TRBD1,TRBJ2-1,ASTQARSRGSNEQF
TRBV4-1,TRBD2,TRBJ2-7,ASRLAGGDYEQY
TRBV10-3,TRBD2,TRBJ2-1,AISETSGSSHNEQF
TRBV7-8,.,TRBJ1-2,ASSEKTGANYGYT
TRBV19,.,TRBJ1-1,ASSIVRVMNTEAF
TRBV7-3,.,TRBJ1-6,ASSLTGPSYNSPLH
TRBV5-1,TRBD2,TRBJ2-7,ASSYLAGASREQY
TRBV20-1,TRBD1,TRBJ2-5,SASGTGEETQY
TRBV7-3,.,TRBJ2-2,ASSLNPPQVAGGITGELF
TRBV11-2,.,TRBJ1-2,ASSPGQYGYT
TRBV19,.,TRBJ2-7,ASSGRGLRYNEQY
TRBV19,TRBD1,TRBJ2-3,ASSTQGDTDTQY
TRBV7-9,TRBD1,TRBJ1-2,ASSETDRGGYT
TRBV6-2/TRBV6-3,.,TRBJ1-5,ASSYGGSNQPQH
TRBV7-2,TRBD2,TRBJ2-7,ASSLELAGYYEQY
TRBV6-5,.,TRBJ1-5,ASSSTGDGSQPQH
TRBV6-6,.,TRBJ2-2,ASSFTPNTGELF
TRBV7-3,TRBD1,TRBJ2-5,ASSLGTGGETQY
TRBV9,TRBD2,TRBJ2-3,ASSSLTSGAAVADTQY
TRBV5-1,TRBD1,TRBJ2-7,ASTIGTGPFYEQY
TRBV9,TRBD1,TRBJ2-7,ASSPRDRGVSEQY
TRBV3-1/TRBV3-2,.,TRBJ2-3,ASTSRGITDTQY
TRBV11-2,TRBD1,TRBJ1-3,ASSLRQGINSGNTIY
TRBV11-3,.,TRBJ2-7,ASSSGNAPPYEQY
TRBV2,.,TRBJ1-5,ASSDSLNQPQH
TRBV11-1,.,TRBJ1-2,ASSSQGGYGYT
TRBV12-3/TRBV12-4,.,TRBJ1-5,ASSLGNYQPQH
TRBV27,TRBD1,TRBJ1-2,ASSRTGLTNYGYT
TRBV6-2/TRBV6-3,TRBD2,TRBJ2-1,ASSYSSGSYNEQF